A selection of T cell receptor beta chains follows, all from one sample in a study of T cells after yellow fever vaccination. One entry per CDR3 protein, called by TCRdb with MiXCR from the 5' RACE reads. This table has some 500,000 distinct CDR3 sequences, about 13% appearing once. Sequencing was performed on PBMCs, taken on the day of the yellow fever booster vaccination. These receptors all come from a man in his thirties or forties who received the YFV17D yellow fever vaccine. CDR3s include the opening cysteine and the closing phenylalanine or tryptophan. Each record gives: J gene, V gene, D gene, clone size, CDR3 DNA, CDR3 protein. D genes are given only for firm matches. A clone size is listed for some rows: how often the clone was seen (once, few, many), or a class if it is expanded.

J: TRBJ2-1
V: TRBV9
D: .
size: .
DNA: TGTGCCAGCAGCGTAGGGCAGGGGATGAACAATGAGCAGTTCTTC
CDR3: CASSVGQGMNNEQFF

J: TRBJ2-4
V: TRBV6-2/TRBV6-3
D: .
size: few
DNA: TGTGCCAGCGGGGCGGACATTCAGTACTTC
CDR3: CASGADIQYF

J: TRBJ1-1
V: TRBV4-2
D: .
size: few
DNA: TGTGCCAGCAGCCAAGCGGGGGGGTACACTGAAGCTTTCTTT
CDR3: CASSQAGGYTEAFF

J: TRBJ2-3
V: TRBV12-3/TRBV12-4
D: .
size: many
DNA: TGTGCCAGTGGGACTGGGGGTACAGATACGCAGTATTTT
CDR3: CASGTGGTDTQYF

J: TRBJ1-4
V: TRBV7-9
D: .
size: .
DNA: TGTGCCAGCAGCAAGGGCCTTCCTAATGAAAAACTGTTTTTT
CDR3: CASSKGLPNEKLFF

J: TRBJ1-5
V: TRBV18
D: .
size: few
DNA: TGTGCCAGCTCACGTTATGATCAGCCCCAGCATTTT
CDR3: CASSRYDQPQHF

J: TRBJ2-1
V: TRBV29-1
D: .
size: .
DNA: TGCAGCGTTGGTCCTTTACTAGCTGTCGATGAGCAGTTCTTC
CDR3: CSVGPLLAVDEQFF

J: TRBJ2-5
V: TRBV7-9
D: TRBD2
size: few
DNA: TGTGCCAGCAGCAGCGGGACTAGCGGGAGGGCCAAAGAGACCCAGTACTTC
CDR3: CASSSGTSGRAKETQYF

J: TRBJ2-7
V: TRBV6-5
D: TRBD2
size: many
DNA: TGTGCCAGCAGTTTGTTGCCGGGACTAGCGGGTTACTCCTACGAGCAGTACTTC
CDR3: CASSLLPGLAGYSYEQYF

J: TRBJ2-3
V: TRBV10-3
D: .
size: .
DNA: TGTGCCATCTCCCGCTACAGGGAAACAGATACGCAGTATTTT
CDR3: CAISRYRETDTQYF

J: TRBJ2-7
V: TRBV20-1
D: TRBD2
size: .
DNA: TGCAGTGCTAGTGATATAGCGGGGACCTACGAGCAGTACTTC
CDR3: CSASDIAGTYEQYF

J: TRBJ2-7
V: TRBV20-1
D: .
size: few
DNA: TGCAGTGCCACGCCCTCACCGGGAGACGAGCAGTACTTC
CDR3: CSATPSPGDEQYF

J: TRBJ2-1
V: TRBV7-9
D: .
size: few
DNA: TGTGCCAGCAGCCCAGTCCTGGAGCAGTTCTTC
CDR3: CASSPVLEQFF

J: TRBJ2-3
V: TRBV20-1
D: TRBD2
size: few
DNA: TGCAGTGCGGAGCTAGCGGGAGGTGGGGATACGCAGTATTTT
CDR3: CSAELAGGGDTQYF

J: TRBJ2-4
V: TRBV28
D: .
size: .
DNA: TGTGCCAGCAGTACATCTGGGGGGACTGCGGAGCGAGCCAAAAACATTCAGTACTTC
CDR3: CASSTSGGTAERAKNIQYF

J: TRBJ2-1
V: TRBV6-2/TRBV6-3
D: .
size: few
DNA: TGTGCCAGCAGGGGGAGGTTCCTTAGCCGATTCTTC
CDR3: CASRGRFLSRFF

J: TRBJ2-7
V: TRBV20-1
D: .
size: few
DNA: TGCAGTGCTAGAACAATAGGGGGGGCGTTCTACGAGCAGTACTTC
CDR3: CSARTIGGAFYEQYF

J: TRBJ2-1
V: TRBV12-3/TRBV12-4
D: .
size: .
DNA: TGTGCCAGCAGTCATATCCCCAACGCGGTCAATGAGCAGTTCTTC
CDR3: CASSHIPNAVNEQFF

J: TRBJ1-6
V: TRBV25-1
D: .
size: .
DNA: TGTGCCAGCAGTGCATCTCAGGGTGGTTCACCCCTCCACTTT
CDR3: CASSASQGGSPLHF

J: TRBJ2-7
V: TRBV6-5
D: .
size: .
DNA: TGTGCCAGCAGTTCTCGTTGGCGGGACAACAACGAGCAGTACTTC
CDR3: CASSSRWRDNNEQYF

J: TRBJ2-7
V: TRBV5-1
D: TRBD2
size: many
DNA: TGCGCCAGCAGCTTCCCCGGGACTAGCGGGAGGAGCTCCTACGAGCAGTACTTC
CDR3: CASSFPGTSGRSSYEQYF

J: TRBJ2-7
V: TRBV25-1
D: .
size: .
DNA: TGTGCCAGCAGTGCACGGGACCGCACCTACGAGCAGTACTTC
CDR3: CASSARDRTYEQYF

J: TRBJ1-6
V: TRBV12-3/TRBV12-4
D: TRBD1
size: .
DNA: TGTGCCAGCAGTCGAGGGGGCTCACCCCTCCACTTT
CDR3: CASSRGGSPLHF

J: TRBJ1-1
V: TRBV2
D: .
size: few
DNA: TGTGCCAGCAGTGAAGACTCAGGAATCACTGAAGCTTTCTTT
CDR3: CASSEDSGITEAFF

J: TRBJ1-4
V: TRBV4-3
D: .
size: few
DNA: TGCGCCAGCAGCCAAACAGGGATTAATGAAAAACTGTTTTTT
CDR3: CASSQTGINEKLFF

J: TRBJ2-7
V: TRBV21-1
D: .
size: few
DNA: TGTGCCAGCAGCAAATCTCCAGGAACGCATCCCTTC
CDR3: CASSKSPGTHPF

J: TRBJ2-1
V: TRBV29-1
D: .
size: .
DNA: TGCAGCGTGGATACAGGGTTGGATGAGCAGTTCTTC
CDR3: CSVDTGLDEQFF

J: TRBJ2-1
V: TRBV15
D: TRBD2
size: few
DNA: TGTGCCACCAGCATAGGGATTAGCGGGAGGATGAATGAGCAGTTCTTC
CDR3: CATSIGISGRMNEQFF

J: TRBJ2-3
V: TRBV20-1
D: TRBD1
size: few
DNA: TGCAGTGCTCTGCCGCCCGGGGGACAGGGAAGAGATACGCAGTATTTT
CDR3: CSALPPGGQGRDTQYF

J: TRBJ2-3
V: TRBV5-1
D: TRBD2
size: few
DNA: TGCGCCAGCACCCCTGGCGGGGGAGGCACAGATACGCAGTATTTT
CDR3: CASTPGGGGTDTQYF

J: TRBJ2-5
V: TRBV5-1
D: TRBD2
size: .
DNA: TGCGCCAGCAGCTTGCAACTCCGGAGCGGGAGACGGGGAGAGACCCAGTACTTC
CDR3: CASSLQLRSGRRGETQYF

J: TRBJ2-1
V: TRBV5-1
D: .
size: many
DNA: TGCGCCAGCAGCTCCACCGGGACCTACAATGAGCAGTTCTTC
CDR3: CASSSTGTYNEQFF

J: TRBJ2-7
V: TRBV3-1
D: TRBD1
size: .
DNA: TGTGCCAGCAGCTTCCGGGACAGTTACGAGCAGTACTTC
CDR3: CASSFRDSYEQYF

J: TRBJ2-7
V: TRBV4-2
D: .
size: .
DNA: TGTGCCAGCTCGTCACACGGAAGTACGTACGAGCAGTACTTC
CDR3: CASSSHGSTYEQYF

J: TRBJ2-1
V: TRBV6-2/TRBV6-3
D: .
size: many
DNA: TGTGCCAGCAACCCTGGAGGCGACAATGAGCAGTTCTTC
CDR3: CASNPGGDNEQFF

J: TRBJ2-7
V: TRBV7-2
D: .
size: .
DNA: TGTGCCAGCAGCTTATCGGGATTGGTGTACGAGCAGTACTTC
CDR3: CASSLSGLVYEQYF

J: TRBJ2-1
V: TRBV5-1
D: TRBD1
size: .
DNA: TGCGCCAGCAGCCTTAACAGGGGTGTACGCAATGAGCAGTTCTTC
CDR3: CASSLNRGVRNEQFF

J: TRBJ2-1
V: TRBV7-3
D: TRBD2
size: .
DNA: TGTGCCAGCAGCCCTTGGACTAGCGGAATGTACAATGAGCAGTTCTTC
CDR3: CASSPWTSGMYNEQFF

J: TRBJ2-3
V: TRBV7-2
D: TRBD2
size: .
DNA: TGTGCCAGCAGCCGGGGGGGGAACACAGATACGCAGTATTTT
CDR3: CASSRGGNTDTQYF

J: TRBJ2-5
V: TRBV29-1
D: .
size: once
DNA: TGCAGCGTTGAAGGAAGAGGGACCCCGCAAGAGACCCAGTACTTC
CDR3: CSVEGRGTPQETQYF

J: TRBJ1-5
V: TRBV18
D: TRBD1
size: .
DNA: TGTGCCAGCTCACCAGGAGGGACAGGGAATCAGCCCCAGCATTTT
CDR3: CASSPGGTGNQPQHF

J: TRBJ1-1
V: TRBV29-1
D: .
size: .
DNA: TGCAGCGTCCGCGGGCCCATGAACACTGAAGCTTTCTTT
CDR3: CSVRGPMNTEAFF

J: TRBJ2-1
V: TRBV12-3/TRBV12-4
D: TRBD1
size: .
DNA: TGTGCCAGCAGAGTAGGGACAGCGGAGCAGTTCTTC
CDR3: CASRVGTAEQFF

J: TRBJ2-1
V: TRBV7-3
D: .
size: .
DNA: TGTGCCAGCAGCTTAAGAGGTCGGAATGAGCAGTTCTTC
CDR3: CASSLRGRNEQFF

J: TRBJ2-1
V: TRBV7-9
D: .
size: .
DNA: TGTGCCAGCAGCCAACCCGGGAGAGCGAATGAGCAGTTCTTC
CDR3: CASSQPGRANEQFF

J: TRBJ2-5
V: TRBV24-1
D: .
size: .
DNA: TGTGCCACCAGTGAGGGCATGTACCAAGAGACCCAGTACTTC
CDR3: CATSEGMYQETQYF

J: TRBJ2-1
V: TRBV18
D: .
size: few
DNA: TGTGCCAGCTCACCACCGAACAGGGGAGGCATCAATGAGCAGTTCTTC
CDR3: CASSPPNRGGINEQFF

J: TRBJ2-1
V: TRBV23-1
D: .
size: few
DNA: TGCGCCAGCAGTCCGCACCTGACTCCTACCACCTACAATGAGCAGTTCTTC
CDR3: CASSPHLTPTTYNEQFF

J: TRBJ2-3
V: TRBV28
D: .
size: few
DNA: TGTGCCAGCAATTCGAGAGTGGTCCGTGGGAGAGATACGCAGTATTTT
CDR3: CASNSRVVRGRDTQYF

J: TRBJ2-1
V: TRBV28
D: TRBD2
size: .
DNA: TGTGCCAGCAGTATTAGCGGGACGGAGGACAATGAGCAGTTCTTC
CDR3: CASSISGTEDNEQFF